Listed here are 6 T cell receptor beta chains from one sample, sequenced in a study of T cells in Graves' hyperthyroidism and ophthalmopathy. RNA transcripts provided the source from which TCR beta CDR3 regions were amplified. A first-round RT-PCR of the TCR CDR3 used the HTBI primer set. TCRdb reprocessed the multiplex PCR reads with MiXCR, giving one entry per CDR3 protein. This table holds about 680,000 distinct CDR3 sequences, under 45% found once. Sequencing input: blood. Receptors were obtained from a woman aged 40 to 50 with Graves' hyperthyroidism.

Comment on this clonotype: Since the CDR3 does not end with the conserved phenylalanine or tryptophan, this likely comes from a read error. The DNA is omitted, as the CDR3 cannot be located on it reliably, and the CDR3 follows TCRdb's listing. CDR3 loop: CAISESQGGV. This chain uses TRBV10-3 with TRBJ2-2; the table assigns TRBD1, which was not confirmed against the DNA. The CDR3 is 10 residues long, ends included. CDR1 is ENHRY, CDR2 SYGVKD, per germline.

As to this clonotype: Since no conserved phenylalanine or tryptophan closes the CDR3, a read error is the likely cause. The chain joins TRBV19 to TRBJ1-1, with TRBD1 as a possible D gene (6 bases). The V gene lost 5 bases and the J gene lost 1 base, with 8 bases spanning the gap. This CDR3 comprises 13 residues. Germline CDR1 LNHDA, CDR2 SQIVND (reference sequence). CDR3 sequence reads: CASSRGQNTEAFL. Written as DNA, the CDR3 is TGTGCCAGTAGTCGGGGGCAGAACACTGAAGCTTTCCTT.

A word on this clonotype: The CDR3 ends on some other residue instead of the conserved phenylalanine or tryptophan, so this is likely a read error. It is unclear where the CDR3 begins or ends on the DNA, so no DNA is shown, and the CDR3 is as TCRdb lists it. The chain links TRBV7-9 to TRBJ2-5; the table's D call of TRBD1 was not tested on the DNA. The CDR3 spans 8 residues, counting both ends. Germline V gene data show CDR1 as SEHNR and CDR2 as FQNEAQ (reference sequence). CDR3 loop: CASSLAGT.

Points on this clonotype: Relative to the germline gene, one junction end is altered; a read error may explain this. The chain uses TRBV7-7 and TRBJ2-2; D remains unclear. Germline V CDR1 and CDR2: SSHAT, FNYEAQ (reference sequence). The CDR3 runs to 11 residues. The CDR3 bases are TGTGCTAGCAGCCAAAGCGGGGAGCTGTTTTTT. Amino acids: CASSQSGELFF.

This clonotype was recorded at least ten times. The chain links TRBV29-1 to TRBJ2-7; weak D call: TRBD1 (6 bases). The CDR3 spans 13 residues. Per the germline V gene, CDR1 is SQVTM and CDR2 is ANQGSEA. Trimming removed 6 bases at V and 6 bases at J, with 18 bases between. CDR3 in DNA: TGCAGCGTCGCTCTAGACAGGCGCGGCGAGCAGTACTTC. Protein: CSVALDRRGEQYF.

Concerning this clonotype: Possible read error: a much larger clone is one base away. The J gene is TRBJ1-5, the V gene TRBV7-9; the D is unclear. Germline CDR1 reads SEHNR; CDR2 reads FQNEAQ (reference sequence). V shed 3 bases and J shed 7 bases, with 10 bases lying between them. This CDR3 has 13 amino acids. The CDR3 DNA sequence: TGTGCCAGCAGCTTTCGGCCGGGGCAGCCCCAGCATTTT. Its protein is CASSFRPGQPQHF.